Listed below are T cell receptor beta chains from one sample, sequenced in a study of blood T cells in healthy people across ages. In TCRdb, the 5' RACE reads were re-called with MiXCR into one record per CDR3 protein. The table records some 1 million distinct CDR3 sequences, 45% of them present only once. The sequenced sample consisted of blood. The receptors here all came from a woman aged 55-70 years in good health. Each CDR3 is given with its conserved first and last residue. The D gene is left open where the match is weak. Where a row states a size, it is once, few, many or the class of an expanded clone; other rows omit it.

v_call: TRBV11-3
d_call: .
j_call: TRBJ2-3
clone_size: .
cdr3_aa: CASSLTQYF
cdr3_nt: TGTGCCAGCAGCTTGACGCAGTATTTT

v_call: TRBV20-1
d_call: TRBD2
j_call: TRBJ2-7
clone_size: once
cdr3_aa: CSACSGRAFRDEQYF
cdr3_nt: TGCAGTGCGTGTAGCGGGAGGGCGTTTCGGGACGAGCAGTACTTC

v_call: TRBV20-1
d_call: .
j_call: TRBJ1-5
clone_size: .
cdr3_aa: CSAPSGGPAVPNQPQHF
cdr3_nt: TGCAGTGCTCCAAGTGGGGGGCCCGCGGTTCCCAATCAGCCCCAGCATTTT

v_call: TRBV7-9
d_call: TRBD1
j_call: TRBJ2-2
clone_size: few
cdr3_aa: CASRGQGFAGELFF
cdr3_nt: TGTGCCAGCAGGGGACAGGGTTTCGCCGGGGAGCTGTTTTTT

v_call: TRBV7-2
d_call: .
j_call: TRBJ2-7
clone_size: few
cdr3_aa: CASSPTGPTSYEQYF
cdr3_nt: TGTGCCAGCAGCCCGACTGGGCCTACTTCCTACGAGCAGTACTTC

v_call: TRBV5-1
d_call: .
j_call: TRBJ2-5
clone_size: .
cdr3_aa: CASTFKETQYF
cdr3_nt: TGCGCCAGCACATTCAAAGAGACCCAGTACTTC

v_call: TRBV11-3
d_call: TRBD1
j_call: TRBJ2-1
clone_size: .
cdr3_aa: CASTMTGETVTHEQFF
cdr3_nt: TGTGCCAGCACCATGACAGGGGAAACCGTGACCCATGAGCAGTTCTTC

v_call: TRBV3-1
d_call: .
j_call: TRBJ2-5
clone_size: .
cdr3_aa: CASSQYSTGQETQYF
cdr3_nt: TGTGCCAGCAGCCAGTATAGTACAGGCCAAGAGACCCAGTACTTC

v_call: TRBV5-1
d_call: .
j_call: TRBJ1-1
clone_size: .
cdr3_aa: CASWSYRNEAFF
cdr3_nt: TGCGCCAGTTGGTCCTATAGGAATGAAGCTTTCTTT

v_call: TRBV5-1
d_call: .
j_call: TRBJ1-1
clone_size: .
cdr3_aa: CASNDGMNTEAFF
cdr3_nt: TGCGCCAGTAACGACGGAATGAACACTGAAGCTTTCTTT

v_call: TRBV2
d_call: .
j_call: TRBJ2-1
clone_size: few
cdr3_aa: CASNRGAVGDEQFF
cdr3_nt: TGTGCCAGCAATCGGGGCGCGGTGGGGGATGAGCAGTTCTTC

v_call: TRBV7-3
d_call: TRBD2
j_call: TRBJ2-5
clone_size: .
cdr3_aa: CASSLTGGSGETQYF
cdr3_nt: TGTGCCAGCAGCTTAACGGGCGGGAGTGGAGAGACCCAGTACTTC

v_call: TRBV5-6
d_call: .
j_call: TRBJ2-5
clone_size: once
cdr3_aa: CASTNGGLRETQYF
cdr3_nt: TGTGCCAGCACCAACGGGGGGCTTAGAGAGACCCAGTACTTC

v_call: TRBV28
d_call: .
j_call: TRBJ2-7
clone_size: .
cdr3_aa: CASSFVSSYEQYF
cdr3_nt: TGTGCCAGCAGTTTTGTGTCGTCCTACGAGCAGTACTTC

v_call: TRBV13
d_call: TRBD2
j_call: TRBJ2-7
clone_size: few
cdr3_aa: CASSLVGSGRSSYEQYF
cdr3_nt: TGTGCCAGCAGCTTAGTCGGTAGCGGGAGGAGCTCCTACGAGCAGTACTTC

v_call: TRBV10-3
d_call: TRBD1
j_call: TRBJ2-7
clone_size: few
cdr3_aa: CAISDPGQSSYEQYF
cdr3_nt: TGTGCCATCAGCGACCCGGGACAGAGCTCCTACGAGCAGTACTTC

v_call: TRBV6-2/TRBV6-3
d_call: .
j_call: TRBJ2-1
clone_size: .
cdr3_aa: CASGYSIPLTRDEQFF
cdr3_nt: TGTGCCAGCGGTTACTCGATCCCCTTAACTCGGGATGAGCAGTTCTTC

v_call: TRBV12-3/TRBV12-4
d_call: .
j_call: TRBJ1-5
clone_size: .
cdr3_aa: CASSDYSGVTQHF
cdr3_nt: TGTGCCAGCAGTGATTACTCAGGGGTGACCCAGCATTTT

v_call: TRBV7-8
d_call: TRBD2
j_call: TRBJ2-7
clone_size: .
cdr3_aa: CANSALAGGEQYF
cdr3_nt: TGTGCCAACAGTGCCCTAGCGGGAGGCGAGCAGTACTTC

v_call: TRBV28
d_call: TRBD1
j_call: TRBJ2-5
clone_size: .
cdr3_aa: CASSWDRVDETQYF
cdr3_nt: TGTGCCAGCAGTTGGGACAGGGTAGACGAGACCCAGTACTTC

v_call: TRBV9
d_call: .
j_call: TRBJ1-6
clone_size: .
cdr3_aa: CASSKGRTASPPHF
cdr3_nt: TGTGCCAGCAGCAAGGGACGGACAGCTTCACCCCCCCACTTT

v_call: TRBV12-3/TRBV12-4
d_call: TRBD2
j_call: TRBJ2-5
clone_size: few
cdr3_aa: CASSGGLVNEQYF
cdr3_nt: TGTGCCAGCAGTGGCGGACTAGTCAATGAGCAGTACTTC

v_call: TRBV12-3/TRBV12-4
d_call: .
j_call: TRBJ2-2
clone_size: once
cdr3_aa: CASSLPTQTGELFF
cdr3_nt: TGTGCCAGCAGTTTACCGACACAGACCGGGGAGCTGTTTTTT

v_call: TRBV28
d_call: .
j_call: TRBJ2-5
clone_size: .
cdr3_aa: CASSFGASETQYF
cdr3_nt: TGTGCCAGCAGTTTTGGGGCCAGTGAGACCCAGTACTTC

v_call: TRBV4-3
d_call: .
j_call: TRBJ2-5
clone_size: .
cdr3_aa: CASSHGFQETQYF
cdr3_nt: TGCGCCAGCAGCCACGGGTTCCAAGAGACCCAGTACTTC

v_call: TRBV10-2
d_call: TRBD1
j_call: TRBJ2-5
clone_size: few
cdr3_aa: CASSGQGRVETQYF
cdr3_nt: TGCGCCAGCAGCGGACAGGGTAGGGTGGAGACCCAGTACTTC

v_call: TRBV27
d_call: .
j_call: TRBJ2-5
clone_size: .
cdr3_aa: CASSFARERQETQYF
cdr3_nt: TGTGCCAGCAGTTTTGCCCGGGAGCGGCAAGAGACCCAGTACTTC

v_call: TRBV13
d_call: .
j_call: TRBJ2-7
clone_size: .
cdr3_aa: CASSSRQTKKSYEQYF
cdr3_nt: TGTGCCAGCAGCTCTCGACAAACCAAAAAATCCTACGAGCAGTACTTC

v_call: TRBV6-1
d_call: TRBD1
j_call: TRBJ2-7
clone_size: .
cdr3_aa: CASPSPGQGLIRSYEQYF
cdr3_nt: TGTGCCAGCCCCTCCCCGGGACAGGGGTTGATTCGGTCCTACGAGCAGTACTTC

v_call: TRBV6-5
d_call: .
j_call: TRBJ1-1
clone_size: .
cdr3_aa: CASFGPDTNTEAFF
cdr3_nt: TGTGCCAGCTTTGGGCCTGATACGAACACTGAAGCTTTCTTT

v_call: TRBV25-1
d_call: .
j_call: TRBJ2-4
clone_size: .
cdr3_aa: CAGGGRGGQNIQYF
cdr3_nt: TGTGCCGGTGGAGGACGTGGGGGACAAAACATTCAGTACTTC

v_call: TRBV6-6
d_call: .
j_call: TRBJ1-1
clone_size: .
cdr3_aa: CASSYGRKNTEAFF
cdr3_nt: TGTGCCAGCAGTTATGGCAGAAAGAACACTGAAGCTTTCTTT

v_call: TRBV6-6
d_call: .
j_call: TRBJ2-7
clone_size: .
cdr3_aa: CASSYSGSGEQYF
cdr3_nt: TGTGCCAGCAGTTACTCGGGGTCTGGCGAGCAGTACTTC

v_call: TRBV29-1
d_call: .
j_call: TRBJ2-3
clone_size: few
cdr3_aa: CSVEGGTRSTDTQYF
cdr3_nt: TGCAGCGTTGAAGGCGGGACACGGAGCACAGATACGCAGTATTTT

v_call: TRBV25-1
d_call: TRBD1
j_call: TRBJ2-3
clone_size: many
cdr3_aa: CASSVYRGEVRDTQYF
cdr3_nt: TGTGCCAGCAGTGTCTACAGGGGAGAGGTCAGAGATACGCAGTATTTT

v_call: TRBV7-9
d_call: .
j_call: TRBJ2-1
clone_size: few
cdr3_aa: CASSLTFNEQFF
cdr3_nt: TGTGCCAGCAGCTTAACTTTCAATGAGCAGTTCTTC

v_call: TRBV6-1
d_call: TRBD2
j_call: TRBJ2-7
clone_size: few
cdr3_aa: CASSEYKRSGTPYEQYF
cdr3_nt: TGTGCCAGCAGTGAATATAAACGGAGCGGGACCCCCTACGAGCAGTACTTC

v_call: TRBV27
d_call: .
j_call: TRBJ2-1
clone_size: few
cdr3_aa: CASSLTRRGRGNEQFF
cdr3_nt: TGTGCCAGCAGTTTAACCCGGAGAGGCCGGGGAAATGAGCAGTTCTTC

v_call: TRBV9
d_call: TRBD2
j_call: TRBJ2-1
clone_size: few
cdr3_aa: CASSVGLAGMDEQFF
cdr3_nt: TGCGCCAGCAGCGTAGGACTAGCGGGAATGGATGAGCAGTTCTTC

v_call: TRBV7-2
d_call: .
j_call: TRBJ2-7
clone_size: few
cdr3_aa: CASSRGGGPYEQYF
cdr3_nt: TGTGCCAGCAGCCGTGGGGGGGGCCCCTACGAGCAGTACTTC

v_call: TRBV4-1
d_call: TRBD1
j_call: TRBJ2-5
clone_size: .
cdr3_aa: CASSHPGQGFHERYF
cdr3_nt: TGCGCCAGCAGCCATCCGGGACAGGGTTTCCACGAGCGGTACTTC

v_call: TRBV7-9
d_call: TRBD1
j_call: TRBJ2-5
clone_size: .
cdr3_aa: CASNQRSGQGLEETQYF
cdr3_nt: TGTGCCAGCAACCAACGCAGCGGACAGGGTTTGGAAGAGACCCAGTACTTC

v_call: TRBV27
d_call: .
j_call: TRBJ2-3
clone_size: few
cdr3_aa: CASSPTQDTQYF
cdr3_nt: TGTGCCAGCAGTCCTACCCAAGATACGCAGTATTTT

v_call: TRBV11-2
d_call: .
j_call: TRBJ2-4
clone_size: few
cdr3_aa: CASSAGSGVNIQYF
cdr3_nt: TGTGCCAGCAGCGCCGGATCCGGGGTCAACATTCAGTACTTC

v_call: TRBV6-5
d_call: .
j_call: TRBJ2-5
clone_size: .
cdr3_aa: CASSPSVSEETQYF
cdr3_nt: TGTGCCAGCAGCCCGAGCGTTTCCGAAGAGACCCAGTACTTC

v_call: TRBV12-3/TRBV12-4
d_call: .
j_call: TRBJ2-7
clone_size: few
cdr3_aa: CASSLGGPEQYF
cdr3_nt: TGTGCCAGCAGTTTAGGGGGGCCCGAGCAGTACTTC

v_call: TRBV27
d_call: .
j_call: TRBJ2-1
clone_size: .
cdr3_aa: CASSLWGPGLAGSYNEQFF
cdr3_nt: TGTGCCAGCAGTTTATGGGGGCCCGGCTTGGCGGGGAGCTACAATGAGCAGTTCTTC

v_call: TRBV27
d_call: .
j_call: TRBJ1-2
clone_size: few
cdr3_aa: CASSLSPGGNYGYTF
cdr3_nt: TGTGCCAGCAGTTTGTCTCCGGGCGGAAACTATGGCTACACCTTC

v_call: TRBV27
d_call: .
j_call: TRBJ2-5
clone_size: .
cdr3_aa: CASSLSGLWVNEQYF
cdr3_nt: TGTGCCAGCAGTTTATCCGGATTGTGGGTCAATGAGCAGTACTTC

v_call: TRBV7-9
d_call: TRBD1
j_call: TRBJ2-6
clone_size: .
cdr3_aa: CASSLKTGSGANVLTF
cdr3_nt: TGTGCCAGCAGCTTAAAGACAGGGTCTGGGGCCAACGTCCTGACTTTC

v_call: TRBV25-1
d_call: TRBD1
j_call: TRBJ2-7
clone_size: few
cdr3_aa: CASTPRDSRSNYEQYF
cdr3_nt: TGTGCCAGCACGCCCCGGGACAGCCGTTCTAACTACGAGCAGTACTTC

v_call: TRBV6-4
d_call: .
j_call: TRBJ2-1
clone_size: few
cdr3_aa: CASSDRAGFTQFF
cdr3_nt: TGTGCCAGCAGTGACAGGGCGGGATTTACGCAGTTCTTC

v_call: TRBV29-1
d_call: TRBD1
j_call: TRBJ2-7
clone_size: .
cdr3_aa: CSGGTGAEQYF
cdr3_nt: TGCAGCGGCGGGACAGGGGCCGAGCAGTACTTC

v_call: TRBV5-6
d_call: TRBD2
j_call: TRBJ2-7
clone_size: .
cdr3_aa: CASSPVKGGSSYNEQYF
cdr3_nt: TGTGCCAGCAGCCCCGTCAAAGGCGGGAGCTCCTACAATGAGCAGTACTTC

v_call: TRBV4-2
d_call: .
j_call: TRBJ2-5
clone_size: many
cdr3_aa: CASSQDQATPETQYF
cdr3_nt: TGTGCCAGCAGCCAAGATCAGGCGACCCCAGAGACCCAGTACTTC

v_call: TRBV12-3/TRBV12-4
d_call: TRBD2
j_call: TRBJ2-1
clone_size: .
cdr3_aa: CASSLGLAGASSYNEQFF
cdr3_nt: TGTGCCAGCAGTTTGGGACTAGCGGGAGCGAGCTCCTACAATGAGCAGTTCTTC